A single TCR beta chain is shown here with its context. This record belongs to a study of blood T cell repertoires in COVID-19. As for the study in general: Spain, Italy and the United States supplied samples that represented acute and convalescent COVID-19. Sources were T cells, B-cell-depleted T cells, or PBMCs; the material itself was cDNA or gDNA.

Study processing details: From reference gene primer amplification, estimates of nucleated cell counts were derived. Sequencing was performed with immunoSEQ multiplex PCR; in TCRdb, only in-frame clones are kept and a portion is missing. V, J and clone size reflect that table, while D and trimming were determined from the DNA. The data show roughly 70,000 clones, with approximately 90% seen just once and more than 6.5% held by the top ten. This receptor was identified in a woman older than 75 with active COVID-19. Sequencing was performed on peripheral blood.

CDR3 nucleotide sequence: TGTGCCAGCAGCCCCCATGGAGGGTCAGCCTCCTACGAGCAGTACTTC. Its protein is CASSPHGGSASYEQYF. The rearrangement joins TRBV7-2 to TRBJ2-7, with a tentative D call TRBD2 (6 bases). V shed 5 bases and J shed 0 bases, with 17 bases lying between them. Germline V lookup: CDR1 SGHTA, CDR2 FQGNSA. The CDR3 loop spans 16 amino acids.